Listed below are T cell receptor beta chains from one sample, sequenced in a study of T cells in Graves' hyperthyroidism and ophthalmopathy. TCRdb fed the multiplex PCR reads into MiXCR, producing one record per CDR3 protein. This table has roughly 380,000 distinct CDR3 sequences, about 18% appearing once. The sample consisted of blood. The receptors originated from a woman aged 18 to 35 with Graves' hyperthyroidism. Both conserved end residues are trimmed from each CDR3.

V	J	CDR3
TRBV6-1	TRBJ1-1	ASSELNRASEAF
TRBV20-1	TRBJ2-7	SARVGQGNEQY
TRBV10-3	TRBJ1-5	AISGGLYQPQH
TRBV18	TRBJ2-7	ASSPRQGRAYEQY
TRBV6-1	TRBJ1-3	ASSKIGRERSGNTIY
TRBV7-8	TRBJ1-5	ASSLDAWGSGPQH
TRBV5-1	TRBJ1-5	ASSPERRELGQPQH
TRBV6-1	TRBJ2-5	ASSLVDSSEEETQY
TRBV5-1	TRBJ2-7	ASSAYWKSVFSYEQY
TRBV6-1	TRBJ2-7	ASKGQGANEQY
TRBV11-2	TRBJ2-2	ASSTRGAGTGELF
TRBV20-1	TRBJ2-4	SARGSLEGNIQY
TRBV5-1	TRBJ2-6	ASSLVVSGANVLT
TRBV7-9	TRBJ1-1	ASSLDLPEAF
TRBV28	TRBJ2-3	ASSFRVGSTDTQY
TRBV6-2/TRBV6-3	TRBJ1-2	ASSYSISRGVFGYT
TRBV6-1	TRBJ2-7	ASTPTGPEYEQY
TRBV6-5	TRBJ1-5	ASSSRQGASNQPQH
TRBV20-1	TRBJ2-3	SARGSGGRSTDTQY
TRBV3-1	TRBJ1-2	ASSLGVGGYT
TRBV6-1	TRBJ1-5	AAGAENQPQH
TRBV5-1	TRBJ1-3	ASSPGGDYSGNTIY
TRBV6-2/TRBV6-3	TRBJ1-2	ASILAGEHNYGYT
TRBV7-3	TRBJ1-1	ASSLIVPGATRGTEAF
TRBV28	TRBJ1-6	ASSESDRGNNSPLH
TRBV24-1	TRBJ2-3	ATSAALGGDDFTDTQY
TRBV27	TRBJ1-2	ASSLIGASGGYT
TRBV2	TRBJ1-1	ASIGAGRYKNTEAF
TRBV15	TRBJ1-3	ATSGQGARGNTIY
TRBV12-3/TRBV12-4	TRBJ2-7	ASRILAGGGSSEQY
TRBV19	TRBJ1-2	ASSSPWRGYLGYT
TRBV6-2/TRBV6-3	TRBJ1-2	SSSYPTTGAAFNYGYT
TRBV18	TRBJ2-7	ASSPRRHNPYEQY
TRBV5-1	TRBJ1-2	ASSLDQSGYT
TRBV27	TRBJ2-7	ASSNSLAATYEQY
TRBV9	TRBJ2-2	ASSAPDRALGELF
TRBV28	TRBJ2-5	ASSLYGENQETQY
TRBV28	TRBJ2-7	ASSLSRGEQY
TRBV4-2	TRBJ1-2	ASSHAGTGAREGYT
TRBV7-8	TRBJ1-4	ASSFPGFEKLF
TRBV20-1	TRBJ1-5	SAPTGGGDGLSQPQH
TRBV6-2/TRBV6-3	TRBJ1-1	ASSTNTPGDQPNTEAF
TRBV12-3/TRBV12-4	TRBJ1-2	ASSLSTGAEGYT
TRBV9	TRBJ2-5	ASSSGPNTRETQY
TRBV6-1	TRBJ1-5	ASSELQGKGPQH
TRBV12-3/TRBV12-4	TRBJ2-7	ASSRDSYFYSYEQY
TRBV20-1	TRBJ1-5	SAPRGGSNQPQH
TRBV12-3/TRBV12-4	TRBJ1-6	ASSSGSLNSPLH
TRBV6-5	TRBJ1-1	ASSMGWSGAF
TRBV6-1	TRBJ2-5	ASSEGSSSGGAETQY
TRBV2	TRBJ2-2	ASSDLGVRGNTGELF
TRBV27	TRBJ2-6	ASGPTGGTGANVLT